The next 24 T cell receptor gamma chains were all read from a single sample in a study of Vδ1+ human thymocytes. Extracted RNA was reverse transcribed into cDNA. CDR3 amplicons came from multiplex PCR with pooled V-gene forward and constant-region reverse primers. TCRdb used CATT to re-call clones from the multiplex PCR reads. The data hold 9,000 to 13,000 gamma-chain clones, with approximately 40% observed a single time. Regarding the study as a whole: Thymic TRG and TRD repertoires appeared highly polyclonal.

These receptors have no known antigen. Material for sequencing was Vdelta1+ gamma-delta thymocytes from the thymus. Specified subset: FACS-sorted CD3+ TCRalphabeta- TCRVdelta1+ TCRVdelta2- thymocytes. The receptors were gathered from a boy less than two years old who had congenital heart surgery.

The chain employs TRGV4 and TRGJ1 or TRGJ2. No J gene is reported in TCRdb; it was inferred here by comparing the DNA with germline. CDR1 is EGSTGY, CDR2 YDSYTSSV, per germline. The J segment lost 3 bases and the V segment lost 2 bases, leaving 4 bases of the junction unmatched. The CDR3 is 13 amino acids. The CDR3 reads CATWDAPYYKKLF. In DNA, the CDR3 is TGTGCCACCTGGGATGCTCCTTATTATAAGAAACTCTTT.

This chain joins TRGV3 and TRGJP2. TCRdb lists no J gene, so it was determined here by aligning the DNA to germline. The CDR3 covers 14 residues. V lost 4 bases to trimming and J lost 3 bases; unmatched junction nucleotides: 5. Germline loops: CDR1 VTNTFY, CDR2 YDVSTARD (reference sequence). This CDR3 reads CATWEIGSDWIKTF. In DNA form, the CDR3 reads TGTGCCACCTGGGAAATCGGTAGTGATTGGATCAAGACGTTT.

This rearrangement joins TRGV9 to TRGJP2. In the absence of a J gene in TCRdb, the DNA was matched to germline to assign it here. Trimming cost V 2 bases and J 2 bases; bases outside gene matches: 8. CDR1 GITISATS and CDR2 ISYDGTV come from the germline V gene (reference sequence). The length of the CDR3 is 16 residues. The CDR3 sequence: CALWEGMGSSDWIKTF. Here the CDR3 DNA reads TGTGCCTTGTGGGAGGGGATGGGGAGTAGTGATTGGATCAAGACGTTT.

V usage is TRGV9 and J usage is TRGJ1 or TRGJ2. The CDR3 runs to 12 residues. Trimming removed 3 bases from V and 5 bases from J; junction bases left unmatched: 4. CDR1 and CDR2 from the germline V gene are GITISATS and ISYDGTV (reference sequence). The CDR3, as DNA: TGTGCCTTGTGGGAGAAGCATTATAAGAAACTCTTT. Translated: CALWEKHYKKLF.

This clone has a single count. No call was made for the V gene; the J gene is TRGJ1 or TRGJ2. This CDR3 is 14 amino acids long. This chain's CDR3 is CATWDGSMDYKKLF. In DNA form, the CDR3 reads TGTGCCACCTGGGATGGAAGTATGGATTATAAGAAACTCTTT.

This clone has only a few counts. Distinct nucleotide sequences in the sample also encode this CDR3. The chain couples TRGV9 to TRGJ1 or TRGJ2. The CDR3 sequence is 13 residues long. Germline CDR1 is GITISATS and CDR2 is ISYDGTV (reference sequence). V shed 2 bases, J shed 2 bases, and the junction held 3 bases outside the gene matches. The CDR3, as DNA: TGTGCCTTGTGGGAGGAGGATTATTATAAGAAACTCTTT. It encodes CALWEEDYYKKLF.

A J gene of TRGJ1 or TRGJ2 was called, though the V gene was not. CDR3 size: 12 residues. CDR3 nucleotides: TGTGCCACCGGGGACTTTAATTATAAGAAACTCTTT. Translating gives CATGDFNYKKLF.

Turning to this clone: One junction end does not reproduce the germline sequence, and a read error may be involved. The chain recombines TRGV9 with TRGJ1 or TRGJ2. The CDR3 is 11 residues long. In germline, CDR1 is GITISATS, CDR2 ISYDGTV (reference sequence). In DNA, the CDR3 is TGTGCCTGGTGGGAGGATTATAAGAAACTCTTT. This sequence encodes CAWWEDYKKLF.

The rearrangement joins TRGV3 to TRGJP2. The J gene was not available in TCRdb and was assigned here by matching the DNA to germline segments. V shed 0 bases and J 6 bases; nucleotides not matched to a gene: 10. This CDR3 has 16 amino acids. The germline V gene has CDR1 VTNTFY and CDR2 YDVSTARD (reference sequence). CDR3 coding DNA: TGTGCCACCTGGGACAGGCGGGGGGATTGTGATTGGATCAAGACGTTT. Its protein product is CATWDRRGDCDWIKTF.

On this clone: This sample includes further DNA sequences coding for the same CDR3. This chain uses TRGV4 with TRGJ1 or TRGJ2. The J gene is absent in TCRdb and was assigned here via DNA matching to germline. The CDR3 is 14 amino acids. Unmatched junction bases numbered 7, after V lost 0 bases and J lost 5 bases. CDR1 and CDR2 (germline): EGSTGY, YDSYTSSV. The CDR3 DNA reads as TGTGCCACCTGGGATGGGCCCGGGGATTATAAGAAACTCTTT. Residues: CATWDGPGDYKKLF.

This clone was counted a few times. The chain joins TRGV4 to TRGJ1 or TRGJ2. This CDR3 is built from 15 residues. Germline V gene lookup returns CDR1 EGSTGY and CDR2 YDSYTSSV. Trimming took 0 bases from V and 5 from J; bases not matched to a gene: 10. CDR3: CATWDGLLRDYKKLF. The DNA of the CDR3 is TGTGCCACCTGGGATGGGCTATTACGAGATTATAAGAAACTCTTT.

The chain employs TRGV9 and TRGJ1 or TRGJ2. TCRdb leaves out the J gene; it was filled in here by matching the DNA to germline. Germline V lookup: CDR1 GITISATS, CDR2 ISYDGTV (reference sequence). The CDR3 spans 14 residues. With 1 base clipped from V and 6 bases from J, the junction kept 9 bases outside the gene matches. DNA of the CDR3: TGTGCCTTGTGGGAGGTCCCAGGGGGTTATAAGAAACTCTTT. Amino acids: CALWEVPGGYKKLF.

The V and J genes are TRGV4 and TRGJ1 or TRGJ2. The J gene, missing from TCRdb, was assigned here through DNA to germline matching. Per germline, CDR1 EGSTGY and CDR2 YDSYTSSV. The CDR3 runs 14 residues. J gave up 3 bases and V 3 bases, and 8 bases lay outside the gene matches. The CDR3 DNA is TGTGCCACCTGGGATTACAGCCTTTATTATAAGAAACTCTTT. Its protein product is CATWDYSLYYKKLF.

J is TRGJP2 and V is TRGV8. TCRdb carries no J gene annotation; the J gene was assigned here by matching the DNA with germline. V lost 4 bases to trimming and J lost 0 bases; unmatched junction nucleotides: 5. CDR3 length equals 15 residues. The V gene's germline CDR1 is VENAVY and CDR2 YDSYNSRV. CDR3 sequence (DNA): TGTGCCACCTGGGAACTCTATAGTAGTGATTGGATCAAGACGTTT. This codes for CATWELYSSDWIKTF.

The V call is TRGV3, the J call TRGJ1 or TRGJ2. The J gene is not listed in TCRdb, so it was assigned here from a DNA match to germline. V lost 0 bases to trimming and J lost 4 bases; unmatched junction nucleotides: 3. CDR3 length equals 13 residues. CDR1 VTNTFY and CDR2 YDVSTARD come from the germline V gene (reference sequence). CDR3 sequence: CATWDRAYYKKLF. For the CDR3, the DNA is TGTGCCACCTGGGACAGGGCATATTATAAGAAACTCTTT.

The chain joins TRGV5 to TRGJ1 or TRGJ2. TCRdb records no J gene; here it was assigned by comparing the DNA to germline. The CDR3 consists of 13 residues. The ends lost 0 bases at V and 4 bases at J; junction bases unmatched: 3. Germline-derived CDR1 and CDR2 are VINAFY and YDVSNSKD. The CDR3 region is CATWDRFYYKKLF. The CDR3 DNA reads TGTGCCACCTGGGACAGGTTCTATTATAAGAAACTCTTT.

In this sample, this clone turned up a few times. The V call is TRGV9, the J call TRGJ1 or TRGJ2. Looked up from germline, CDR1 is GITISATS and CDR2 is ISYDGTV (reference sequence). The junction had 14 bases not matched to a gene; V was cut back by 0 bases and J by 9 bases. This CDR3 spans 15 amino acids. CDR3 sequence (DNA): TGTGCCTTGTGGGAGGTGCCTTCTCGCACCAGTAAGAAACTCTTT. Protein product: CALWEVPSRTSKKLF.

This clone was picked up a small number of times. The V call is TRGV2, the J call TRGJ1 or TRGJ2. V was pared by 3 bases and J by 11 bases, with 4 bases of the junction left unmatched. The germline gives CDR1 EGSNGY, CDR2 YDSYNSKV. The CDR3 consists of 10 residues. CDR3 in amino acids: CATWDREKLF. CDR3 coding DNA: TGTGCCACCTGGGACAGAGAGAAACTCTTT.

This sequence joins TRGV4 and TRGJ1 or TRGJ2. TCRdb leaves out the J gene; it was filled in here by matching the DNA to germline. Looked up from germline, CDR1 is EGSTGY and CDR2 is YDSYTSSV. The CDR3 totals 13 residues. The V segment lost 1 base and the J segment 10 bases; nucleotides outside the gene matches: 10. The CDR3 loop is CATWDGPLGKKLF. CDR3 in DNA: TGTGCCACCTGGGATGGCCCTTTGGGGAAGAAACTCTTT.

The V gene is TRGV2, the J gene TRGJ1 or TRGJ2. TCRdb gives no J gene; it was assigned here by matching the DNA to germline. With 0 bases clipped from V and 0 bases from J, the junction kept 2 bases outside the gene matches. From germline, CDR1 is EGSNGY and CDR2 YDSYNSKV. This CDR3 is 14 amino acids long. CDR3 sequence (DNA): TGTGCCACCTGGGACGGGACGAATTATTATAAGAAACTCTTT. Translating it yields CATWDGTNYYKKLF.

No V gene was called, though TRGJ1 or TRGJ2 was called as the J gene. The CDR3 is made up of 11 amino acids. CDR3 residues: CATWDGLKKLF. The CDR3 DNA is TGTGCCACCTGGGACGGGCTGAAGAAACTCTTT.

This chain joins TRGV4 and TRGJ1 or TRGJ2. Germline matching of the DNA provided the J gene here, since TCRdb leaves it blank. CDR3 length: 14 residues. Germline CDR1 and CDR2: EGSTGY and YDSYTSSV. V was clipped by 2 bases and J by 3 bases; unmatched bases: 7. CDR3 coding DNA: TGTGCCACCTGGGATGATCGGGTTTATTATAAGAAACTCTTT. The encoded protein is CATWDDRVYYKKLF.

Only a few counts were recorded for this clone. The chain joins TRGV9 to TRGJ1 or TRGJ2. The germline CDR1 and CDR2 sequences are GITISATS and ISYDGTV (reference sequence). This CDR3 contains 15 residues. The junction had 10 bases not matched to a gene; V was cut back by 2 bases and J by 3 bases. CDR3 in amino acids: CALWEAPDGYYKKLF. The CDR3 DNA follows: TGTGCCTTGTGGGAGGCACCCGACGGTTATTATAAGAAACTCTTT.

There is no V gene call, and the J gene is TRGJ1 or TRGJ2. The CDR3 covers 9 residues. DNA for the CDR3: TGTGCCACCGTTGGAAAGAAACTCTTT. Translating it yields CATVGKKLF.